A selection of T cell receptor beta chains follows, all from one sample in a study of cytomegalovirus exposure and HLA in healthy donors. Sequenced by immunoSEQ multiplex PCR; TCRdb stores in-frame clones only, minus some. The sample has 100,000 to 140,000 clones, 81% seen once. The sequencing input was PBMCs. All receptors come from a man younger than 40 in good health and CMV-seronegative. CDR3s include the opening cysteine and the closing phenylalanine or tryptophan. The D gene is left open where the match is weak. Only part of the rows carry a size: once, few, many, or a class if the clone is expanded.

>-|TRBJ2-5|TRBV4-2|TRBD2
TGTGCCAGCAGCCAAGGCATGGGACTAGCGGGGGGTCACGAGACCCAGTACTTC
CASSQGMGLAGGHETQYF
>-|TRBJ2-7|TRBV2|TRBD2
TGTGCCAGCAGTTTAAAACTAGCGGGGGGCTCCTACGAGCAGTACTTC
CASSLKLAGGSYEQYF
>-|TRBJ2-7|TRBV11-2|TRBD2
TGTGCCAGCAGCCGACTAGCGGGACTCTCCTACGAGCAGTACTTC
CASSRLAGLSYEQYF
>-|TRBJ2-2|TRBV11-2|-
TGTGCCAGCAGCTCCCCCCGAGTGAACACCGGGGAGCTGTTTTTT
CASSSPRVNTGELFF
>-|TRBJ1-6|TRBV6-5|TRBD1
TGTGCCAGCAGTCCGTCGACAGGGTGGTCACCCCTCCACTTT
CASSPSTGWSPLHF
>-|TRBJ1-2|TRBV11-2|TRBD1
TGTGCCAGCAGCGGGGGACAGAGGGACTATGGCTACACCTTC
CASSGGQRDYGYTF
>-|TRBJ1-1|TRBV19|-
TGTGCCAGCGGAGACGGGAACACTGAAGCTTTCTTT
CASGDGNTEAFF
>-|TRBJ2-7|TRBV14|-
TGTGCCAGCAGCCGAAGCCTAGGAGCCTACGAGCAGTACTTC
CASSRSLGAYEQYF
>few|TRBJ1-5|TRBV6-5|-
TGTGCCAGCAGGCTAAATAGCAATCAGCCCCAGCATTTT
CASRLNSNQPQHF
>few|TRBJ2-5|TRBV5-1|TRBD2
TGCGCCAGCAGCCCTGCGGGAGGCTTGGTGGAGACCCAGTACTTC
CASSPAGGLVETQYF
>-|TRBJ2-7|TRBV5-6|TRBD1
TGTGCCAGCAGCTTGGGCCCCGGGACAGGGGGCTACGAGCAGTACTTC
CASSLGPGTGGYEQYF
>-|TRBJ1-2|TRBV19|-
TGTGCCAGTAGTATGACAGGAGATCATGGCTACACCTTC
CASSMTGDHGYTF
>once|TRBJ2-1|TRBV30|-
TGTGCCTGGATGATGGGGGGACCGCAGTTCTTC
CAWMMGGPQFF
>-|TRBJ1-1|TRBV7-9|-
TGTGCCAGCAGCTTATTGCAGGGGCGGAGCACTGAAGCTTTCTTT
CASSLLQGRSTEAFF
>-|TRBJ1-3|TRBV7-9|TRBD1
TGTGCCAGCAGCTCGGACAGGGCTGGAAACACCATATATTTT
CASSSDRAGNTIYF
>-|TRBJ1-2|TRBV7-8|-
TGTGCCAGCAGCTTAGGACAGGCCCCACGGGGTGGCTACACCTTC
CASSLGQAPRGGYTF
>-|TRBJ2-3|TRBV7-3|-
TGTGCCAGCAGCTTAAATCGAGTTACAGATACGCAGTATTTT
CASSLNRVTDTQYF
>-|TRBJ1-1|TRBV7-2|TRBD1
TGTGCCAGCAGCAGGGACAGGGACACTGAAGCTTTCTTT
CASSRDRDTEAFF
>-|TRBJ2-1|TRBV10-2|-
TGCGCCAGCAGTGATGAGTATGAGCAGTTCTTC
CASSDEYEQFF
>-|TRBJ2-3|TRBV6-1|-
TGTGCCAGCAGTGAAGCGCAGGGGCGAGGCACAGATACGCAGTATTTT
CASSEAQGRGTDTQYF
>once|TRBJ1-5|TRBV7-9|-
TGTGCCAGCAGCTTAGGGGCAGCCAATCAGCCCCAGCATTTT
CASSLGAANQPQHF
>-|TRBJ2-7|TRBV4-2|-
TGTGCCAGCAGCCTGTTCGACACTCACGAGCAGTACTTC
CASSLFDTHEQYF
>-|TRBJ1-4|TRBV7-8|TRBD1
TGTGCCAGCAGTTTGGGACAGGGGTCCGGAGGGGAAAAACTGTTTTTT
CASSLGQGSGGEKLFF
>-|TRBJ1-2|TRBV14|-
TGTGCCAGCAGCCCCTCGGGGGGATTAGGAGGCTACACCTTC
CASSPSGGLGGYTF
>-|TRBJ1-1|TRBV5-1|TRBD1
TGCGCCAGCAGCTCCCGGGACAGGGGAACTGAAGCTTTCTTT
CASSSRDRGTEAFF
>-|TRBJ1-2|TRBV29-1|-
TGCAGCGTTGCCGAGGTTCCGGGCTACACCTTC
CSVAEVPGYTF
>once|TRBJ2-1|TRBV9|-
TGTGCCAGCAGTGTCGATACTCTGATGCATGAGCAGTTCTTC
CASSVDTLMHEQFF
>-|TRBJ1-2|TRBV19|TRBD1
TGTGCCAGTAGACGCACGGACAGGGCCAGTGATGGCTACACCTTC
CASRRTDRASDGYTF
>many|TRBJ1-2|TRBV6-1|-
TGTGCCAGCCCGGTCCCGCAGGCTTACTATGGCTACACCTTC
CASPVPQAYYGYTF
>-|TRBJ2-7|TRBV28|-
TGTGCCAGCAGTTTCCCCTCCTCCTACGAGCAGTACTTC
CASSFPSSYEQYF
>-|TRBJ1-5|TRBV11-2|-
TGTGCCAGCAGCTTCGGACATAGCAATCAGCCCCAGCATTTT
CASSFGHSNQPQHF
>once|TRBJ1-2|TRBV7-9|TRBD1
TGTGCCAGCAGCGAAGGACAGGGAGGTGGCTACACCTTC
CASSEGQGGGYTF
>-|TRBJ2-5|TRBV7-2|-
TGTGCCAGCAGCTTAGTGAGGCAAGGAGAGACCCAGTACTTC
CASSLVRQGETQYF
>few|TRBJ2-3|TRBV2|-
TGTGCCAGCAGGTGGAGTAGCACAGATACGCAGTATTTT
CASRWSSTDTQYF
>-|TRBJ2-1|TRBV11-2|-
TGTGCCAGCAGCTCGGACTCGACTTCCTACAATGAGCAGTTCTTC
CASSSDSTSYNEQFF
>-|TRBJ2-3|TRBV28|TRBD2
TGTGCCAGCCGTTCGGCGGGAGGAAGCACAGATACGCAGTATTTT
CASRSAGGSTDTQYF
>-|TRBJ2-5|TRBV10-1|-
TGCGCCAGCAGCGACGCTGCACAGGGCGGGGAGACCCAGTACTTC
CASSDAAQGGETQYF
>-|TRBJ2-7|TRBV28|-
TGTGCCAGCAGTCGCCGGGACACACCCTACGAGCAGTACTTC
CASSRRDTPYEQYF
>-|TRBJ1-2|TRBV19|-
TGTGCCAGTAGCCTCGACACGGCTTTTGGCTACACCTTC
CASSLDTAFGYTF
>-|TRBJ2-7|TRBV6-5|-
TGTGCCAGCAGTACGGGTTCAGTCTACGAGCAGTACTTC
CASSTGSVYEQYF
>few|TRBJ1-4|TRBV19|-
TGTGCCAGTAGTATACGGCAGGGCGGTGAAAAACTGTTTTTT
CASSIRQGGEKLFF
>-|TRBJ2-7|TRBV10-3|-
TGTGCCATCATGGCGGGTCCCTCCTACGAGCAGTACTTC
CAIMAGPSYEQYF
>once|TRBJ1-2|TRBV28|TRBD1
TGTGCCAGCAGTCGGGGGACAGGGGGCTTCGGGTATGGCTACACCTTC
CASSRGTGGFGYGYTF
>-|TRBJ2-5|TRBV28|TRBD1
TGTGCCAGCAGCCGGACCGGGACAGGGATTTTGAAGACCCAGTACTTC
CASSRTGTGILKTQYF
>-|TRBJ1-1|TRBV6-5|-
TGTGCCAGCAGTTACGGAGGGTTGAACACTGAAGCTTTCTTT
CASSYGGLNTEAFF
>-|TRBJ2-7|TRBV10-3|-
TGTGCCATCAGTCCGGGACACCAGGATCCCTACGAGCAGTACTTC
CAISPGHQDPYEQYF
>-|TRBJ2-7|TRBV6-1|-
TGTGCCAGCAGTGAAGGGCTAGCGAGGCCCGAGCAGTACTTC
CASSEGLARPEQYF
>-|TRBJ2-1|TRBV2|TRBD2
TGTGCCAGCAGTGAAAGCCTAGCGGGGGGCCATGAGCAGTTCTTC
CASSESLAGGHEQFF
>-|TRBJ2-6|TRBV5-1|-
TGCGCCAGCAGCCGGACTGCCCAGAGCTCTGGGGCCAACGTCCTGACTTTC
CASSRTAQSSGANVLTF
>-|TRBJ2-5|TRBV7-9|-
TGTGCCAGCAGCTTATACGACAGTCAAGAGACCCAGTACTTC
CASSLYDSQETQYF